The next 5 T cell receptor beta chains were all read from a single sample in a study of blood T cell repertoires in COVID-19. Libraries were prepared by immunoSEQ multiplex PCR; TCRdb keeps only in-frame clonotypes and omits some of them. The sample contains over 350,000 clones, approximately 89% of which appear only once. The specimen was PBMCs or T cells enriched from blood (not recorded which). All receptors come from a middle-aged woman who had been exposed to COVID-19.

The DNA for the CDR3 is TGTGCCAGCAGTGATTGGGGGGCAGGGACTAGCGGGAACGAGCAGTACTTC. Translation: CASSDWGAGTSGNEQYF. This chain joins TRBV6-4 and TRBJ2-7, with 13 bases that match TRBD2. Germline lookup yields CDR1 MRHNA and CDR2 SNTAGT. This CDR3 spans 17 amino acids. The V gene end was trimmed by 3 bases and the J gene end by 5 bases; junction bases not matched to a gene: 10.

The rearrangement joins TRBV5-1 to TRBJ2-7, with 8 positions matching TRBD1. V was clipped by 4 bases and J by 5 bases; unmatched bases: 11. CDR3 length equals 15 residues. Germline V gene data show CDR1 as SGHRS and CDR2 as YFSETQ. CDR3 in amino acids: CASSLTETGVNEQYF. The CDR3 DNA follows: TGCGCCAGCAGCCTAACCGAGACAGGGGTTAACGAGCAGTACTTC.

The V gene is TRBV18, the J gene TRBJ2-3; 9 bases match TRBD1. Germline V gene sequence: CDR1 KGHSH, CDR2 LQKENI. The CDR3 loop spans 19 amino acids. With V trimmed by 0 bases and J by 2 bases, 12 bases remained unmatched. The CDR3 DNA is TGTGCCAGCTCACCACCGTTTGCGTACAGGGGGCGGGCCACAGATACGCAGTATTTT. It specifies CASSPPFAYRGRATDTQYF.

This chain connects TRBV24-1 to TRBJ2-2; D is possibly TRBD1 (5 bases). This CDR3 contains 20 residues. CDR1 is KGHDR, CDR2 SFDVKD, per germline. Trimming cost V 8 bases and J 0 bases, with 27 bases left between them. The CDR3 loop is CATISGSTEQFTANTGELFF. The CDR3 region has the DNA TGTGCCACCATATCAGGGTCGACAGAACAATTTACCGCGAACACCGGGGAGCTGTTTTTT.

The chain uses TRBV9 and TRBJ1-2, with no clear D. Germline CDR1 is SGDLS and CDR2 is YYNGEE. Deletions cut 0 bases from V and 0 bases from J, with 9 bases between. The CDR3 extends over 15 amino acids. CDR3 region: CASSVGGSANYGYTF. In nucleotides, the CDR3 is TGTGCCAGCAGCGTAGGAGGGTCAGCTAACTATGGCTACACCTTC.